This is a list of T cell receptor beta chains from one sample in a study of radiotherapy plus CTLA-4 blockade in lung cancer. Measured with immunoSEQ multiplex PCR; TCRdb has only the in-frame clones, and not every one. The sample consists of approximately 100,000 clones, under 90% of them appearing once. The sequencing here drew on peripheral blood, taken from a patient treated with radiotherapy plus ipilimumab. Source of these receptors: a human donor with non-small cell lung cancer that progressed on radiotherapy plus ipilimumab. Some clones in this sample may be carry-over from other donors' samples. Both conserved end residues are part of each CDR3. D genes are given only for firm matches. Not all rows give a size; the values are once, few, many and, for expanded clones, a class.

j_gene: TRBJ1-5
len: 17
d_gene: .
v_gene: TRBV7-2
abundance: few
CDR3nt: TGTGCCAGCAGCTTATACGTTGGCGGGGCCTCCAATCAGCCCCAGCATTTT
CDR3aa: CASSLYVGGASNQPQHF

j_gene: TRBJ2-1
len: 15
d_gene: .
v_gene: TRBV4-1
abundance: .
CDR3nt: TGCGCCAGCAGCTTCGACCGGGGCCCCTACAATGAGCAGTTCTTC
CDR3aa: CASSFDRGPYNEQFF

j_gene: TRBJ2-3
len: 17
d_gene: .
v_gene: TRBV4-3
abundance: once
CDR3nt: TGCGCCAGCAGCCAAGGGAGTTATTTGGGGAGCACAGATACGCAGTATTTT
CDR3aa: CASSQGSYLGSTDTQYF

j_gene: TRBJ1-2
len: 13
d_gene: .
v_gene: TRBV7-2
abundance: .
CDR3nt: TGTGCCAGCAGCTTAGGGGGAAGCTATGGCTACACCTTC
CDR3aa: CASSLGGSYGYTF

j_gene: TRBJ2-5
len: 15
d_gene: TRBD2
v_gene: TRBV5-6
abundance: .
CDR3nt: TGTGCCAGCATCACACTAGCGGGGTACCAAGAGACCCAGTACTTC
CDR3aa: CASITLAGYQETQYF

j_gene: TRBJ2-1
len: 12
d_gene: .
v_gene: TRBV10-3
abundance: .
CDR3nt: TGTGCCATCAGTGAGCCAGGGGGGGAGCAGTTCTTC
CDR3aa: CAISEPGGEQFF

j_gene: TRBJ1-1
len: 16
d_gene: TRBD1
v_gene: TRBV30
abundance: .
CDR3nt: TGTGCCTGGAGGAACTTCGGACAGGGCTGGAACACTGAAGCTTTCTTT
CDR3aa: CAWRNFGQGWNTEAFF

j_gene: TRBJ2-3
len: 17
d_gene: TRBD2
v_gene: TRBV5-1
abundance: .
CDR3nt: TGCGCCAGCAGCTTGGCGGGACTAGCGGGGGGCACAGATACGCAGTATTTT
CDR3aa: CASSLAGLAGGTDTQYF

j_gene: TRBJ1-5
len: 15
d_gene: .
v_gene: TRBV28
abundance: .
CDR3nt: TGTGCCAGCAGGGGCCCCGGGGGGCCGGGTCAGCCCCAGCATTTT
CDR3aa: CASRGPGGPGQPQHF

j_gene: TRBJ1-4
len: 17
d_gene: TRBD1
v_gene: TRBV4-3
abundance: .
CDR3nt: TGCGCCAGCAGCCAACTATACAGGGGGTTGGTCGGTGAAAAACTGTTTTTT
CDR3aa: CASSQLYRGLVGEKLFF

j_gene: TRBJ2-2
len: 14
d_gene: TRBD1
v_gene: TRBV2
abundance: few
CDR3nt: TGTGCCAGCAGTGAACAGGGGGAAATGGGGGAGCTGTTTTTT
CDR3aa: CASSEQGEMGELFF

j_gene: TRBJ1-2
len: 11
d_gene: .
v_gene: TRBV6-5
abundance: .
CDR3nt: TGTGCCAGCAGTTTGGACGGGGGCTACACCTTC
CDR3aa: CASSLDGGYTF

j_gene: TRBJ2-2
len: 14
d_gene: .
v_gene: TRBV6-6
abundance: few
CDR3nt: TGTGCCAGCAGTGACTCGGGACTGTACGGGGAGCTGTTTTTT
CDR3aa: CASSDSGLYGELFF

j_gene: TRBJ1-4
len: 15
d_gene: .
v_gene: TRBV15
abundance: .
CDR3nt: TGTGCCACCAGCAGAGGGGTGGTCACTAATGAAAAACTGTTTTTT
CDR3aa: CATSRGVVTNEKLFF

j_gene: TRBJ1-5
len: 15
d_gene: .
v_gene: TRBV5-1
abundance: .
CDR3nt: TGCGCCAGCAGCTTGGACGGGAATAGCAATCAGCCCCAGCATTTT
CDR3aa: CASSLDGNSNQPQHF

j_gene: TRBJ1-1
len: 13
d_gene: .
v_gene: TRBV5-4
abundance: .
CDR3nt: TGTGCCAGCAGCGAACCGAAGAACACTGAAGCTTTCTTT
CDR3aa: CASSEPKNTEAFF

j_gene: TRBJ2-2
len: 14
d_gene: .
v_gene: TRBV19
abundance: .
CDR3nt: TGTGCCAGTAGCCCTCGGGCTGGGTCCGGGGAGCTGTTTTTT
CDR3aa: CASSPRAGSGELFF

j_gene: TRBJ1-2
len: 13
d_gene: .
v_gene: TRBV6-6
abundance: .
CDR3nt: TGTGCCAGCAGCTCAGCAAATAACTATGGCTACACCTTC
CDR3aa: CASSSANNYGYTF

j_gene: TRBJ2-3
len: 16
d_gene: TRBD2
v_gene: TRBV9
abundance: .
CDR3nt: TGTGCCAGCAGCACACGAGCGGGACGACAAGCAGATACGCAGTATTTT
CDR3aa: CASSTRAGRQADTQYF

j_gene: TRBJ2-1
len: 16
d_gene: TRBD2
v_gene: TRBV7-7
abundance: .
CDR3nt: TGTGCTAGCAGCTTAGCATTTCCGGGGGGGAAGAATGAGCAGTTCTTC
CDR3aa: CASSLAFPGGKNEQFF

j_gene: TRBJ2-7
len: 14
d_gene: .
v_gene: TRBV2
abundance: .
CDR3nt: TGTGCCAGCAGGGTTAGCGGTGGCTCCTACGAGCAGTACTTC
CDR3aa: CASRVSGGSYEQYF

j_gene: TRBJ2-3
len: 15
d_gene: TRBD1
v_gene: TRBV7-6
abundance: .
CDR3nt: TGTGCCAGCAGCTTAACGGGACAGAACACAGATACGCAGTATTTT
CDR3aa: CASSLTGQNTDTQYF

j_gene: TRBJ1-5
len: 14
d_gene: .
v_gene: TRBV6-1
abundance: .
CDR3nt: TGTGCCAGCAGTGCCCTGGGAATCGATCAGCCCCAGCATTTT
CDR3aa: CASSALGIDQPQHF

j_gene: TRBJ1-4
len: 15
d_gene: .
v_gene: TRBV6-5
abundance: .
CDR3nt: TGTGCCAGCAGTTACTGGATGGGCGGTAATGAAAAACTGTTTTTT
CDR3aa: CASSYWMGGNEKLFF

j_gene: TRBJ2-5
len: 17
d_gene: .
v_gene: TRBV7-8
abundance: .
CDR3nt: TGTGCCAGCAGCTTTTCCAGGGGATTGATTATAGCGGAGACCCAGTACTTC
CDR3aa: CASSFSRGLIIAETQYF

j_gene: TRBJ2-6
len: 20
d_gene: .
v_gene: TRBV7-3
abundance: .
CDR3nt: TGTGCCAGCAGCTTAAATACGGGAGCAGGGTTTTATACTGGGGCCAACGTCCTGACTTTC
CDR3aa: CASSLNTGAGFYTGANVLTF

j_gene: TRBJ2-3
len: 14
d_gene: .
v_gene: TRBV2
abundance: .
CDR3nt: TGTGCCAGCACGGCGGGGCTCCCTACAGATACGCAGTATTTT
CDR3aa: CASTAGLPTDTQYF

j_gene: TRBJ1-2
len: 14
d_gene: TRBD1
v_gene: TRBV10-3
abundance: once
CDR3nt: TGTGCCATCAGGGAGACAGGGGTTAACTATGGCTACACCTTC
CDR3aa: CAIRETGVNYGYTF

j_gene: TRBJ2-7
len: 19
d_gene: TRBD1
v_gene: TRBV5-6
abundance: .
CDR3nt: TGTGCCAGCAGCTTGGTCGTGGGGACAGGGGGCGGGCGTTTATACGAGCAGTACTTC
CDR3aa: CASSLVVGTGGGRLYEQYF

j_gene: TRBJ2-5
len: 13
d_gene: .
v_gene: TRBV11-3
abundance: .
CDR3nt: TGTGCCAGCAGCTCGACTAGTTGGAGTCCCCAGTACTTC
CDR3aa: CASSSTSWSPQYF

j_gene: TRBJ1-1
len: 12
d_gene: .
v_gene: TRBV29-1
abundance: .
CDR3nt: TGCAGCGGGCTGATGGGGAGCACTGAAGCTTTCTTT
CDR3aa: CSGLMGSTEAFF

j_gene: TRBJ1-2
len: 18
d_gene: TRBD1
v_gene: TRBV7-3
abundance: few
CDR3nt: TGTGCCAGCAGCTACTACATAAACAGGGGCCTTGATGACTATGGCTACACCTTC
CDR3aa: CASSYYINRGLDDYGYTF

j_gene: TRBJ1-1
len: 14
d_gene: .
v_gene: TRBV27
abundance: .
CDR3nt: TGTGCCAGCAGGGTGACCCGGGGCAACACTGAAGCTTTCTTT
CDR3aa: CASRVTRGNTEAFF

j_gene: TRBJ2-5
len: 16
d_gene: TRBD2
v_gene: TRBV2
abundance: .
CDR3nt: TGTGCCAGCAGTGGGGGACTAGCGGGGGGGCGGGAGACCCAGTACTTC
CDR3aa: CASSGGLAGGRETQYF

j_gene: TRBJ2-5
len: 13
d_gene: .
v_gene: TRBV29-1
abundance: .
CDR3nt: TGCAGCGGAGTTAGGGGGGGTCAAGAGACCCAGTACTTC
CDR3aa: CSGVRGGQETQYF

j_gene: TRBJ1-1
len: 14
d_gene: .
v_gene: TRBV5-1
abundance: .
CDR3nt: TGCGCCAGCAGCTTGGGGCGGGGGGAGGCTGAAGCTTTCTTT
CDR3aa: CASSLGRGEAEAFF

j_gene: TRBJ2-2
len: 14
d_gene: .
v_gene: TRBV19
abundance: few
CDR3nt: TGTGCCAGTAGTCTCCAGGGGAGTCCCGGGGAGCTGTTTTTT
CDR3aa: CASSLQGSPGELFF